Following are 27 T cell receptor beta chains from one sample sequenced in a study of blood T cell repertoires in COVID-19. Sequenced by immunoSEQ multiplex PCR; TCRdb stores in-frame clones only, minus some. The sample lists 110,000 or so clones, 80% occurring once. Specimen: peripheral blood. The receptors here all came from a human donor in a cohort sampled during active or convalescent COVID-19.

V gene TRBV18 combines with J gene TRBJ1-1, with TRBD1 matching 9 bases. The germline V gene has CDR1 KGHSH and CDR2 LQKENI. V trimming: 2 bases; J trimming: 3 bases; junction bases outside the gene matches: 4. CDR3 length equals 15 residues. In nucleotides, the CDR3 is TGTGCCAGCTCACCAGAGACAGGGGGGGACACTGAAGCTTTCTTT. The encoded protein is CASSPETGGDTEAFF.

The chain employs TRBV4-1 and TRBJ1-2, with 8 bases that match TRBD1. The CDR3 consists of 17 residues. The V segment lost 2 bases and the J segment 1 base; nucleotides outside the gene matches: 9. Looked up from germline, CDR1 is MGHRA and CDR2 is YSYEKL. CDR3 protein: CASSQSPTGVDNYGYTF. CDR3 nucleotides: TGCGCCAGCAGCCAATCCCCGACAGGGGTTGATAACTATGGCTACACCTTC.

The CDR3 loop reads CASSPPRGTNTGELFF. CDR3 sequence (DNA): TGTGCCAGCAGCCCCCCGAGGGGGACGAACACCGGGGAGCTGTTTTTT. V is TRBV5-6 and J is TRBJ2-2; D perhaps matches TRBD1 (6 bases). Per germline, CDR1 SGHDT and CDR2 YYEEEE. V shed 4 bases and J shed 0 bases, with 13 bases lying between them. The CDR3 has 16 amino acids.

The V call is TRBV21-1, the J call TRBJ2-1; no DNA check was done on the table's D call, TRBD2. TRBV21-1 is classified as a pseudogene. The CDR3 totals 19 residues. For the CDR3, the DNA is TGTGCCAGCAGCAAAGTCGGCGGGTTTCGAGCCCCCATACGGAATGAGCAGTTCTTC. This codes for CASSKVGGFRAPIRNEQFF.

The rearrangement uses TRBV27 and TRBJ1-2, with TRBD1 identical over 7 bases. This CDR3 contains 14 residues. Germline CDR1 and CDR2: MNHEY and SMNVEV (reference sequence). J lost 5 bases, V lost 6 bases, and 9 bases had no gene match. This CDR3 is CASRPPDRAYGYTF. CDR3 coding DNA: TGTGCCAGCAGGCCACCCGACAGGGCATATGGCTACACCTTC.

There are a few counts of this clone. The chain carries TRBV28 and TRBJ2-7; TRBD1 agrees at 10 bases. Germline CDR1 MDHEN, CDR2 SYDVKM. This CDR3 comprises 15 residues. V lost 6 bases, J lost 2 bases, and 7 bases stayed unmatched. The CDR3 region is CASRPPGQGTYEQYF. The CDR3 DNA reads TGTGCCAGCAGACCACCGGGACAGGGGACCTACGAGCAGTACTTC.

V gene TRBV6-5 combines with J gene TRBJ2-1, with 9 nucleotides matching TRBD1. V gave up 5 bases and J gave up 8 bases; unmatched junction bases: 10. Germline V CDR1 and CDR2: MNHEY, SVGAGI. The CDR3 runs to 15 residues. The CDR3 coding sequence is TGTGCCAGCAGTCCGGGCACAGGGGGCTTTGATGAGCAGTTCTTC. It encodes CASSPGTGGFDEQFF.

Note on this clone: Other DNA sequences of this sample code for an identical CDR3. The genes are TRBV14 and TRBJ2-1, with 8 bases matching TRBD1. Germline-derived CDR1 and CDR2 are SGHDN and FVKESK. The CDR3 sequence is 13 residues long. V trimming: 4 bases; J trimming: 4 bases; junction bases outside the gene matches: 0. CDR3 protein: CASSRQGYNEQFF. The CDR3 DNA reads TGTGCCAGCAGCCGACAGGGGTACAATGAGCAGTTCTTC.

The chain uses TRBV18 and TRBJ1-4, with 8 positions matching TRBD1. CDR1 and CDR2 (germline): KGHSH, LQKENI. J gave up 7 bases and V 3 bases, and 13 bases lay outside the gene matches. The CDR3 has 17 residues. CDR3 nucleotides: TGTGCCAGCTCACCCGGGACAGGATCCTCGGCTGGTGAAAAACTGTTTTTT. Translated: CASSPGTGSSAGEKLFF.

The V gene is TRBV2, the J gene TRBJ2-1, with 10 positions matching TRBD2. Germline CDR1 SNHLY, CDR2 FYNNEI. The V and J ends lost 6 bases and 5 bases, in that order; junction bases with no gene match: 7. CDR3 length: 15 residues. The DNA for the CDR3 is TGTGCCAGCAGGGGGCTAGCGGGAGCCAACAATGAGCAGTTCTTC. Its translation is CASRGLAGANNEQFF.

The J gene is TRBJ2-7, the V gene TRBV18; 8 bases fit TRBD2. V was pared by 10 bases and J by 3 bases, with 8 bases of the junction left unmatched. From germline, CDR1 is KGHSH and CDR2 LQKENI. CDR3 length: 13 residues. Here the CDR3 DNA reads TGTGCCACCTCTCAAACTAGCGGCTACGAGCAGTACTTC. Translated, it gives CATSQTSGYEQYF. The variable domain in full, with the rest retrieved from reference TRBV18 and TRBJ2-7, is NAGVMQNPRHLVRRRGQEARLRCSPMKGHSHVYWYRQLPEEGLKFMVYLQKENIIDESGMPKERFSAEFPKEGPSILRIQQVVRGDSAAYFCATSQTSGYEQYFGPGTRLTVT.

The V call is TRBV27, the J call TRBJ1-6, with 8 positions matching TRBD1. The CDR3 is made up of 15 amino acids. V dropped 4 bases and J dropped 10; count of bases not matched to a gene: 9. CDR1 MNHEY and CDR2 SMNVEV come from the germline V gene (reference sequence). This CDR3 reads CASSSPDRVGSPLHF. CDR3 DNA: TGTGCCAGCAGTTCCCCGGACAGGGTCGGGTCACCCCTCCACTTT.

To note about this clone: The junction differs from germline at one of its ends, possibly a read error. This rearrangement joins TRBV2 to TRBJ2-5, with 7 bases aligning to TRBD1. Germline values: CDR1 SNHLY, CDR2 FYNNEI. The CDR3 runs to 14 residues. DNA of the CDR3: TGTGCCAGCAGGGATGACAGGGCTCAAGGGACCCAGTACTTC. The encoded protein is CASRDDRAQGTQYF.

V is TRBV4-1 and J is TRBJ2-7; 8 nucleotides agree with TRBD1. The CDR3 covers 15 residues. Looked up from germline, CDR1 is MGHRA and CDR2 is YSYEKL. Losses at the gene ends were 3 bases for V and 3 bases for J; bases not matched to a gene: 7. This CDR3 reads CASSQRTGTFYEQYF. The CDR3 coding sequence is TGCGCCAGCAGCCAGAGGACAGGGACCTTCTACGAGCAGTACTTC.

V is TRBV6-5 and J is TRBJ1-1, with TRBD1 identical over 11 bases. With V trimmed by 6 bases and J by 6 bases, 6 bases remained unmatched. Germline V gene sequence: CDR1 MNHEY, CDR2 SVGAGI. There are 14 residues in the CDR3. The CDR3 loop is CASRPPGQGAEAFF. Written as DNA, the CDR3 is TGTGCCAGCAGACCTCCGGGACAGGGGGCTGAAGCTTTCTTT.

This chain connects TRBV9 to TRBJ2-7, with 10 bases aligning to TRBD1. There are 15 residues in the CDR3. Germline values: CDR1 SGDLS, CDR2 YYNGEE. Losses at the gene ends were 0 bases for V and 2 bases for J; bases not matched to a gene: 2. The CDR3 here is CASSVGTGGAYEQYF. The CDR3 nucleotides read TGTGCCAGCAGCGTAGGGACAGGGGGGGCCTACGAGCAGTACTTC.

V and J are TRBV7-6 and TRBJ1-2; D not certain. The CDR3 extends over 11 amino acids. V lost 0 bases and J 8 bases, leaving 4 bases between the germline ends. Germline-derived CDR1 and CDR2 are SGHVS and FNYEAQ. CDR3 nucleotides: TGTGCCAGCAGCTTAGCGCGCGGCTACACCTTC. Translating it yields CASSLARGYTF.

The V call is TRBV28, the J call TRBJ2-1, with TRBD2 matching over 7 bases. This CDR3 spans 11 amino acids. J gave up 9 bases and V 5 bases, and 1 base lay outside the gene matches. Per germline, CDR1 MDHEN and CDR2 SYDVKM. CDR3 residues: CASSRLAEQFF. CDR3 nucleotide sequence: TGTGCCAGCAGTCGACTAGCTGAGCAGTTCTTC.

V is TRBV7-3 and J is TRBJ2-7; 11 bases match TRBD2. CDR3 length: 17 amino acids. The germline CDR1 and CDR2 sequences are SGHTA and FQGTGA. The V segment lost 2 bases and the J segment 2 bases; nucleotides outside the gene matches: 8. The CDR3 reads CASSLLLAGGPAYEQYF. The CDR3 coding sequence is TGTGCCAGCAGCTTACTTTTAGCGGGAGGGCCTGCCTACGAGCAGTACTTC. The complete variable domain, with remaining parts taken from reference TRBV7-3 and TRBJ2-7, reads GAGVSQTPSNKVTEKGKYVELRCDPISGHTALYWYRQSLGQGPEFLIYFQGTGAADDSGLPNDRFFAVRPEGSVSTLKIQRTERGDSAVYLCASSLLLAGGPAYEQYFGPGTRLTVT.

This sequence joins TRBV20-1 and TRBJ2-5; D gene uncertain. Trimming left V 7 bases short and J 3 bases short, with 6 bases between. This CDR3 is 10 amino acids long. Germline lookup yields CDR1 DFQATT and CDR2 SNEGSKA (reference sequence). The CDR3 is CSGTEETQYF. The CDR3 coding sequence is TGCAGTGGCACAGAAGAGACCCAGTACTTC.

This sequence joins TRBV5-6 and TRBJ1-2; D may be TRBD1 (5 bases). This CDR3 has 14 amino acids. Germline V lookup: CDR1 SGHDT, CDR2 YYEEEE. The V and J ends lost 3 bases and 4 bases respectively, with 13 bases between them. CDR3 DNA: TGTGCCAGCAGCTGGGGACGGGAGGGCTATGGCTACACCTTC. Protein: CASSWGREGYGYTF.

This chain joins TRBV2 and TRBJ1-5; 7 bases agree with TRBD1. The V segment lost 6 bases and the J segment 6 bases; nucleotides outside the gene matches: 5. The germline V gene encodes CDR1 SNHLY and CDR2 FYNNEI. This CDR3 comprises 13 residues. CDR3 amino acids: CASRGQNGQPQHF. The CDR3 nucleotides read TGTGCCAGCAGGGGACAGAACGGTCAGCCCCAGCATTTT.

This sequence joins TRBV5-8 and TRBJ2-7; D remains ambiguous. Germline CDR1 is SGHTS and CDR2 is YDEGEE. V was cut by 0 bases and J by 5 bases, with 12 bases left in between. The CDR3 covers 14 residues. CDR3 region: CASSLGVLLHEQYF. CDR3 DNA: TGTGCCAGCAGCTTGGGCGTCCTTCTTCACGAGCAGTACTTC.

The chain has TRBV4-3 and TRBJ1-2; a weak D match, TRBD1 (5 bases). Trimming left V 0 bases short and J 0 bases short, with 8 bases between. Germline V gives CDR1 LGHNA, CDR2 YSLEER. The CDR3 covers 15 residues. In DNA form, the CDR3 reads TGCGCCAGCAGCCAAGACCAGGGCGCTAACTATGGCTACACCTTC. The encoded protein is CASSQDQGANYGYTF.

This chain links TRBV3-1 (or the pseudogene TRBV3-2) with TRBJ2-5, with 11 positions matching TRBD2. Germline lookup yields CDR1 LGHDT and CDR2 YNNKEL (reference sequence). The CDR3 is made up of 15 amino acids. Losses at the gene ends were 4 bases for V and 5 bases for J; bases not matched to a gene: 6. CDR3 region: CASSRGLAAGETQYF. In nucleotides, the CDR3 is TGTGCCAGCAGCCGGGGACTAGCGGCCGGGGAGACCCAGTACTTC.

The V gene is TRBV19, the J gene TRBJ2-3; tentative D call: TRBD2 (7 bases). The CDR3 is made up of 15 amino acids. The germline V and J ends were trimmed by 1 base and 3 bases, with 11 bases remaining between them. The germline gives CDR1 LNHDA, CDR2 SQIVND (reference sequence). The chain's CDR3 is CASSIVGGPTDTQYF. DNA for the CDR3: TGTGCCAGTAGTATAGTCGGGGGGCCTACAGATACGCAGTATTTT.

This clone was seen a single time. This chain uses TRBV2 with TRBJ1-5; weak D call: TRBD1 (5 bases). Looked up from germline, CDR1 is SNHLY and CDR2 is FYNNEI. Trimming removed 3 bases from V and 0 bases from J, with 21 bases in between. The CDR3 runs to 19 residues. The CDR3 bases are TGTGCCAGCAGTGATCGACAGTTCTCATGGACGTATAGCAATCAGCCCCAGCATTTT. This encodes CASSDRQFSWTYSNQPQHF.